Detailed here is one TCR beta chain. These data belong to a study of blood T cell repertoires in COVID-19. About the study: There were acute and convalescent COVID-19 samples, and they came from the United States, Italy and Spain. Nucleic acid was either cDNA or gDNA, and it came from T cells, B-cell-depleted T cells, or PBMCs.

The CDR3 sequence is 13 residues long. V lost 4 bases, J lost 6 bases, and 11 bases lay in between. Original analysis: Reference gene primers were amplified, and this amplification served to estimate nucleated cell counts. The data were produced by immunoSEQ multiplex PCR, yet TCRdb's version contains in-frame clones alone and is incomplete. D and trimming come from the DNA, and the V and J calls and clone size come from that table. The sample contains some 83,000 clones, about nine tenths of which appear only once. The source material was peripheral blood. This receptor was obtained from a man in his sixties with acute or convalescent COVID-19. This chain connects TRBV12-3 or TRBV12-4 to TRBJ2-3, with D possibly matching TRBD2 (6 bases). DNA of the CDR3: TGTGCCAGCAGTTCCGGGACTGGTGATACGCAGTATTTT. It translates to CASSSGTGDTQYF.